The rows below give T cell receptor beta chains drawn from one sample of a study of cytomegalovirus exposure and HLA in healthy donors. The protocol was immunoSEQ multiplex PCR, while the TCRdb copy is restricted to in-frame clones and leaves out a portion. The sample carries about 110,000 clones, 70% to 85% recorded once. Sequencing input: PBMCs. The receptor source for this set is a young woman in good health and CMV-seronegative. CDR3s include the opening cysteine and the closing phenylalanine or tryptophan. Fields, in order: CDR3 DNA, CDR3 protein, J gene, D gene, V gene, clone size. D genes are given only for firm matches. Clone size is given for some rows only: seen once, a few or many times, or a class if the clone is expanded.

CDR3nt: TGTGCCAGCAGGGGCGACAGACCCTTGAACACTGAAGCTTTCTTT; CDR3aa: CASRGDRPLNTEAFF; j_gene: TRBJ1-1; d_gene: -; v_gene: TRBV5-5; abundance: -
CDR3nt: TGTGCCAGCAGTTTTTGGGGAGGTGATCAGCCCCAGCATTTT; CDR3aa: CASSFWGGDQPQHF; j_gene: TRBJ1-5; d_gene: -; v_gene: TRBV27; abundance: -
CDR3nt: TGTGCCACCAGCCTTAGCAGGGGACAGGGCAATTCACCCCTCCACTTT; CDR3aa: CATSLSRGQGNSPLHF; j_gene: TRBJ1-6; d_gene: TRBD1; v_gene: TRBV15; abundance: -
CDR3nt: TGTGCCAGCAGCCCCCTAGCGGGGGACACCGGGGAGCTGTTTTTT; CDR3aa: CASSPLAGDTGELFF; j_gene: TRBJ2-2; d_gene: TRBD2; v_gene: TRBV4-2; abundance: many
CDR3nt: TGTGCCAGCAGCTTAGATTTCAGGGGTAGCGAGCAGTACTTC; CDR3aa: CASSLDFRGSEQYF; j_gene: TRBJ2-7; d_gene: -; v_gene: TRBV11-2; abundance: -
CDR3nt: TGTGCCAGCAGTTCCCCTAGGATCGGCGAAAAACTGTTTTTT; CDR3aa: CASSSPRIGEKLFF; j_gene: TRBJ1-4; d_gene: -; v_gene: TRBV28; abundance: once
CDR3nt: TGCGCCAGCAGCCCTGAGACAGGGGCCGGGGAGCTGTTTTTT; CDR3aa: CASSPETGAGELFF; j_gene: TRBJ2-2; d_gene: TRBD1; v_gene: TRBV4-1; abundance: -
CDR3nt: TGTGCCAGCAGCTGGGGGACAGGGAGAACCTATGGCTACACCTTC; CDR3aa: CASSWGTGRTYGYTF; j_gene: TRBJ1-2; d_gene: TRBD1; v_gene: TRBV5-6; abundance: -
CDR3nt: TGTGCCACCAGCCGACAGGGGAACACTGAAGCTTTCTTT; CDR3aa: CATSRQGNTEAFF; j_gene: TRBJ1-1; d_gene: TRBD1; v_gene: TRBV15; abundance: -
CDR3nt: TGTGCCAGCAGTTTCGGCGGAGGGGCCATAGTTGAAGCTTTCTTT; CDR3aa: CASSFGGGAIVEAFF; j_gene: TRBJ1-1; d_gene: -; v_gene: TRBV7-9; abundance: -
CDR3nt: TGTGCCAGCAGCTTGGTACGGGTTAGCGGGGTCGGCGAGCAGTACTTC; CDR3aa: CASSLVRVSGVGEQYF; j_gene: TRBJ2-7; d_gene: TRBD2; v_gene: TRBV5-4; abundance: -
CDR3nt: TGTGCCAGCAGTGAACCCACAGGGGTCCCTACGAGGGACATTCAGTACTTC; CDR3aa: CASSEPTGVPTRDIQYF; j_gene: TRBJ2-4; d_gene: TRBD1; v_gene: TRBV25-1; abundance: -
CDR3nt: TGTGCCAGCAGCTTAGACGGAGAGGCCCGGTTCGAGCAGTTCTTC; CDR3aa: CASSLDGEARFEQFF; j_gene: TRBJ2-1; d_gene: -; v_gene: TRBV7-9; abundance: -
CDR3nt: TGCGCCAGCAGCCCCGGGACTAGCGGCACAGATACGCAGTATTTT; CDR3aa: CASSPGTSGTDTQYF; j_gene: TRBJ2-3; d_gene: TRBD2; v_gene: TRBV5-1; abundance: -
CDR3nt: TGTGCCAGCAGCCTACGGACAGGGGGCGACGGGGAGCTGTTTTTT; CDR3aa: CASSLRTGGDGELFF; j_gene: TRBJ2-2; d_gene: TRBD1; v_gene: TRBV5-4; abundance: -
CDR3nt: TGTGCCAGCTCACCCTTAGAATCTGCGGACTACGAGCAGTACTTC; CDR3aa: CASSPLESADYEQYF; j_gene: TRBJ2-7; d_gene: -; v_gene: TRBV18; abundance: -